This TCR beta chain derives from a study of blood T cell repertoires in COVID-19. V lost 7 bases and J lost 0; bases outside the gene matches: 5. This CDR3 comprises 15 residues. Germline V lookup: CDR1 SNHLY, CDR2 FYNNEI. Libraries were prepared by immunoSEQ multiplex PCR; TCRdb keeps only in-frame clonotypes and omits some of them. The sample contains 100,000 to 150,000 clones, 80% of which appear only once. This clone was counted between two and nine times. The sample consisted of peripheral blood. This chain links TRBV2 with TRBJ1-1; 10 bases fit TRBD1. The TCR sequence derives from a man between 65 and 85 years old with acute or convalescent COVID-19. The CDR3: CASTAGQGMNTEAFF. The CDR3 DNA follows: TGTGCCAGCACCGCGGGACAGGGGATGAACACTGAAGCTTTCTTT. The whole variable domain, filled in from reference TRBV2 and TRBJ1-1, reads EPEVTQTPSHQVTQMGQEVILRCVPISNHLYFYWYRQILGQKVEFLVSFYNNEISEKSEIFDDQFSVERPDGSNFTLKIRSTKLEDSAMYFCASTAGQGMNTEAFFGQGTRLTVV.